These 3 T cell receptor gamma chains originate from one sample sequenced in a study of gamma-delta T cells after stem cell transplantation. TCRdb re-called the RT-PCR reads using CATT. The table records about 700 gamma-chain clones, 30% to 45% of them present only once. The sample comprised gamma-delta T cells. Every receptor here comes from a human donor. It is not recorded whose cells these are; they may come from a transplant donor.

By share, this clone ranks as large. This sequence joins TRGV2 and TRGJ1 or TRGJ2. TCRdb supplies no J gene; here it was assigned by aligning the nucleotide sequence to germline. V gave up 0 bases and J gave up 6 bases; unmatched junction bases: 8. CDR1 is EGSNGY, CDR2 YDSYNSKV, per germline. The CDR3 totals 14 residues. CDR3 coding DNA: TGTGCCACCTGGGACGGGCCCGTTTGTTATAAGAAACTCTTT. It specifies CATWDGPVCYKKLF.

The V and J genes are TRGV9 and TRGJ1 or TRGJ2. The J gene was not available in TCRdb and was assigned here by matching the DNA to germline segments. Germline-derived CDR1 and CDR2 are GITISATS and ISYDGTV (reference sequence). This CDR3 has 12 amino acids. V was clipped by 4 bases and J by 5 bases; unmatched bases: 5. Written as DNA, the CDR3 is TGTGCCTTGTGGGATGGAGATTATAAGAAACTCTTT. This gives the protein CALWDGDYKKLF.

V gene TRGV9 combines with J gene TRGJP. Because TCRdb records no J gene, it was assigned here through a match of the DNA to germline. After removal of 0 bases from V and 11 bases from J, the junction contained 10 bases not matched to a gene. The CDR3 runs 17 residues. Germline V gives CDR1 GITISATS, CDR2 ISYDGTV (reference sequence). The CDR3 DNA sequence: TGTGCCTTGTGGGAGGTGGAAATCGGAATGGGCAAAAAAATCAAGGTATTT. Residues: CALWEVEIGMGKKIKVF.